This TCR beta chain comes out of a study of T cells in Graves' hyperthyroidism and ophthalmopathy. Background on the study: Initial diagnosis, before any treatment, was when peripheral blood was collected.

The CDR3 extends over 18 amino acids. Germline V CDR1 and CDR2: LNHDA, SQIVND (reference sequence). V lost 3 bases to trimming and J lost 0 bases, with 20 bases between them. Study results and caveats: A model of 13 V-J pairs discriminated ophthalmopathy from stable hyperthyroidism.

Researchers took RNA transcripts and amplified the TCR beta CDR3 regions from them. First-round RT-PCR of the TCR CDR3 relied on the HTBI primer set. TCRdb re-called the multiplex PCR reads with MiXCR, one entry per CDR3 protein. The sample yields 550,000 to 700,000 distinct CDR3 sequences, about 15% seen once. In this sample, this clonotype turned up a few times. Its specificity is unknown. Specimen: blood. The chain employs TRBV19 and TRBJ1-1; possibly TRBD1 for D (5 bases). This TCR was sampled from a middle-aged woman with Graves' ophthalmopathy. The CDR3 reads CASSMTGTGRGMNTEAFF. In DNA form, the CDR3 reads TGTGCCAGTAGTATGACTGGCACGGGACGGGGGATGAACACTGAAGCTTTCTTT. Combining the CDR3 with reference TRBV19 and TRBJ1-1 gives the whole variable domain DGGITQSPKYLFRKEGQNVTLSCEQNLNHDAMYWYRQDPGQGLRLIYYSQIVNDFQKGDIAEGYSVSREKKESFPLTVTSAQKNPTAFYLCASSMTGTGRGMNTEAFFGQGTRLTVV.